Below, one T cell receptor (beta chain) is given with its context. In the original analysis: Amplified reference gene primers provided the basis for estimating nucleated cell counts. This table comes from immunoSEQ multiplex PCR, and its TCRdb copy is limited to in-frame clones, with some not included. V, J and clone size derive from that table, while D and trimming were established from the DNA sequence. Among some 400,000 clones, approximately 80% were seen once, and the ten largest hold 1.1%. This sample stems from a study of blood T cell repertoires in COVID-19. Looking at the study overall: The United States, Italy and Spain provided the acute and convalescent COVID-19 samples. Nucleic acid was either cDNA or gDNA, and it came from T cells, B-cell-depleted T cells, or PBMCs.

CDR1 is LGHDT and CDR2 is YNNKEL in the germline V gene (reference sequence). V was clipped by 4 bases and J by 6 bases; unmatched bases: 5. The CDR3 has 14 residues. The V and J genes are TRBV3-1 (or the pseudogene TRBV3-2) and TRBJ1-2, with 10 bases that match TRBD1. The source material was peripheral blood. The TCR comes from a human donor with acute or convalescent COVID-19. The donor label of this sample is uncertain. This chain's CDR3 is CASSRRDRGNGYTF. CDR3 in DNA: TGTGCCAGCAGCCGACGGGACAGGGGAAATGGCTACACCTTC.